A selection of T cell receptor beta chains follows, all from one sample in a study of identical twins. MiXCR was run by TCRdb on the 5' RACE reads, yielding one entry per CDR3 protein. The sample lists around 1.7 million distinct CDR3 sequences, about 31% seen once, with around 0.25% in the top ten. The sequencing input was cord blood. All receptors derive from a newborn girl in good health. CDR3s include the opening cysteine and the closing phenylalanine or tryptophan. A D gene is named only where the DNA matches it firmly. A clone size is listed for some rows: how often the clone was seen (once, few, many), or a class if it is expanded.

V gene	J gene	clone size	D gene	CDR3 DNA	CDR3 protein
TRBV12-3/TRBV12-4	TRBJ2-3	many	NA	TGTGCCAGCAGCTTAGGTGACAGCCGCACAGATACGCAGTATTTT	CASSLGDSRTDTQYF
TRBV19	TRBJ2-1	many	TRBD2	TGTGCCAGTAGTAGCGTCGGGAGGACCTACAATGAGCAGTTCTTC	CASSSVGRTYNEQFF
TRBV20-1	TRBJ1-6	few	NA	TGCAGTGCTAGAGGGGGGAGTAATTCACCCCTCCACTTT	CSARGGSNSPLHF
TRBV28	TRBJ2-5	few	NA	TGTGCCAGCAGTACCTGGGGGGGGCTCTACCAAGAGACCCAGTACTTC	CASSTWGGLYQETQYF
TRBV10-3	TRBJ2-1	NA	TRBD2	TGTGCCATCACCCCTGGACTAGCGGGGGGGAGCTCCTACAATGAGCAGTTCTTC	CAITPGLAGGSSYNEQFF
TRBV4-1	TRBJ2-3	NA	TRBD2	TGCGCCAGCAGCCAATATGGGACTAGCGGGGGGCCGAGCACAGATACGCAGTATTTT	CASSQYGTSGGPSTDTQYF
TRBV6-1	TRBJ2-7	NA	TRBD2	TGTGCCAGCAGTACCCGGACTAGCGGGAGCTCCTACGAGCAGTACTTC	CASSTRTSGSSYEQYF
TRBV20-1	TRBJ2-7	few	TRBD2	TGCAGTGGGACTAGCGGGAGTAGGGAGCAGTACTTC	CSGTSGSREQYF
TRBV4-2	TRBJ1-5	NA	NA	TGTGCCAGCAGCCAAGCGGACTTCAGGGAGCATCAGCCCCAGCATTTT	CASSQADFREHQPQHF
TRBV11-2	TRBJ2-1	many	TRBD2	TGTGCCAGCAGCTTACGGGAGGTGGGGTCGTACAATGAGCAGTTCTTC	CASSLREVGSYNEQFF
TRBV20-1	TRBJ2-1	NA	TRBD1	TGCAGTGCTAGAGTCCCCTTCCGGGACAGGGGCTACAATGAGCAGTTCTTC	CSARVPFRDRGYNEQFF
TRBV29-1	TRBJ1-2	NA	NA	TGCAGCGTTGAAGACAGGATAGGGACTAACTATGGCTACACCTTC	CSVEDRIGTNYGYTF
TRBV2	TRBJ2-1	many	TRBD1	TGTGCCAGCACCGGACAGGGTGCCTACAATGAGCAGTTCTTC	CASTGQGAYNEQFF
TRBV7-9	TRBJ1-1	NA	NA	TGTGCCAGCAACCTCCCCTCGACGGTGAACACTGAAGCTTTCTTT	CASNLPSTVNTEAFF
TRBV20-1	TRBJ2-4	few	NA	TGCAGTGCCTCCCCATCCCTCGGGAACATTCAGTACTTC	CSASPSLGNIQYF
TRBV4-2	TRBJ2-5	many	NA	TGTGCCAGCAGCCAAGGGTGGGACATCCAAGAGACCCAGTACTTC	CASSQGWDIQETQYF
TRBV4-1	TRBJ2-3	many	NA	TGCGCCAGCACCGGCACAGATACGCAGTATTTT	CASTGTDTQYF
TRBV20-1	TRBJ1-6	few	NA	TGCAGTGTAACAGGGCGGGATTCCTATAATTCACCCCTCCACTTT	CSVTGRDSYNSPLHF
TRBV20-1	TRBJ2-2	few	NA	TGCAGTGCTAGAGATGCCGGGGGCCTGAACACCGGGGAGCTGTTTTTT	CSARDAGGLNTGELFF
TRBV4-2	TRBJ1-4	few	NA	TGTGCCAGCAGCCAAGACTTGGGGGAAAAACTGTTTTTT	CASSQDLGEKLFF
TRBV4-1	TRBJ1-4	few	NA	TGCGCCAGCAGCCAAGATCCGCCGGTCGTCAACAATGAAAAACTGTTTTTT	CASSQDPPVVNNEKLFF
TRBV20-1	TRBJ2-7	few	TRBD1	TGCAGTGCTACGACCTCAGGGGACAGGCTGCCTTACGAGCAGTACTTC	CSATTSGDRLPYEQYF
TRBV5-1	TRBJ1-1	few	NA	TGCGCCAGCAGCTTGCAAAGGGAGGGAAGAGCTTTCTTT	CASSLQREGRAFF
TRBV9	TRBJ1-4	NA	TRBD1	TGTGCCAGCAGCGTAGCGAGTGACAGGGGGGGCACTAATGAAAAACTGTTTTTT	CASSVASDRGGTNEKLFF
TRBV12-3/TRBV12-4	TRBJ1-2	NA	TRBD1	TGTGCCAGCAGTAATTACGGGACAGCTAACTATGGCTACACCTTC	CASSNYGTANYGYTF
TRBV6-9	TRBJ2-2	NA	TRBD2	TGTGCCAGCAGTTATGGGGGACTAGCGGAATCCACCGGGGAGCTGTTTTTT	CASSYGGLAESTGELFF
TRBV7-9	TRBJ2-1	few	TRBD1	TGTGCCAGCAGCTTAGTAACAGGGGGTCCCTTGGATGAGCAGTTCTTC	CASSLVTGGPLDEQFF
TRBV5-1	TRBJ2-1	NA	TRBD2	TGCGCCAGCAGCACCGCGGGAGTGGTCAATGAGCAGTTCTTC	CASSTAGVVNEQFF
TRBV20-1	TRBJ2-7	few	TRBD2	TGCAGTGCTAGTAGTGTGGAGCGGGGGAGTTCCTACGAGCAGTACTTC	CSASSVERGSSYEQYF
TRBV27	TRBJ1-4	NA	TRBD1	TGTGCCAGCAGTTACAGGGGTCGGGTTGAAAAACTGTTTTTT	CASSYRGRVEKLFF
TRBV20-1	TRBJ2-7	NA	TRBD1	TGCAGTGCCGCTGGGAGGCAGGGGGCCCACGAGCAGTACTTC	CSAAGRQGAHEQYF
TRBV5-1	TRBJ2-3	few	NA	TGCGCCAGCAGTTTACCTACCGGACGCCTCACAGATACGCAGTATTTT	CASSLPTGRLTDTQYF
TRBV6-1	TRBJ2-7	few	NA	TGTGCCAGCAGTGAAGGGTTAACTCCCTACGAGCAGTACTTC	CASSEGLTPYEQYF
TRBV5-1	TRBJ2-1	NA	TRBD1	TGCGCCACGGGACAGGGGTTCGCCTACAATGAGCAGTTCTTC	CATGQGFAYNEQFF
TRBV28	TRBJ2-7	NA	NA	TGTGCCAGCAGTTTAGTCGGGACTCAGGACGAGCAGTACTTC	CASSLVGTQDEQYF
TRBV9	TRBJ2-4	NA	NA	TGTGCCAGCAGCCCCTATGGAAACATTCAGTACTTC	CASSPYGNIQYF
TRBV21-1	TRBJ2-7	NA	NA	TGTGCCAGCAGCACCGGGACAGCGAAGACTGCTACCCAGGGCTACGAGCAGTACTTC	CASSTGTAKTATQGYEQYF
TRBV20-1	TRBJ2-1	few	NA	TGCAGTGCTAGAGATCGGAACAGGGCAGGCAATGAGCAGTTCTTC	CSARDRNRAGNEQFF
TRBV7-8	TRBJ1-2	NA	NA	TGTGCCAGCAGCTTAGCGTCGGCAGGGGATGGCTACACCTTC	CASSLASAGDGYTF
TRBV6-2/TRBV6-3	TRBJ2-3	few	NA	TGTGCCAGCAGTTACACGGGATTAGCTAGCACAGATACGCAGTATTTT	CASSYTGLASTDTQYF
TRBV28	TRBJ2-5	NA	NA	TGTGCCAGCAGTTTATCCCCAGGGGGGGCGGAGACCCAGTACTTC	CASSLSPGGAETQYF
TRBV9	TRBJ2-3	many	NA	TGTGCCAGCAGTGTCGGCTCCAGCACAGATACGCAGTATTTT	CASSVGSSTDTQYF
TRBV20-1	TRBJ2-4	few	NA	TGCAGTGCCCTGCGGGGCGAGAACATTCAGTACTTC	CSALRGENIQYF
TRBV4-2	TRBJ2-6	NA	NA	TGTGCCAGCAGCCAAGAGCTTCCCGGACGGTTCTCTGGGGCCAACGTCCTGACTTTC	CASSQELPGRFSGANVLTF
TRBV12-3/TRBV12-4	TRBJ2-7	many	NA	TGTGCCAGCAGGGTCTCCGGGGGCATCAACGAGCAGTACTTC	CASRVSGGINEQYF
TRBV12-3/TRBV12-4	TRBJ2-5	few	TRBD2	TGTGCCAGCAATACCGGACTAGCCGACGGGACCCAGTACTTC	CASNTGLADGTQYF
TRBV20-1	TRBJ2-3	few	NA	TGCAGTGCTAGAAGGACAGCAGATACGCAGTATTTT	CSARRTADTQYF
TRBV12-3/TRBV12-4	TRBJ1-5	NA	NA	TGTGCCAGTTGCAGGGGCAATCAGCCCCAGCATTTT	CASCRGNQPQHF
TRBV20-1	TRBJ1-3	NA	NA	TGCAGTGCCGGACAGTCGAGCTCTGGAAACACCATATATTTT	CSAGQSSSGNTIYF
TRBV20-1	TRBJ1-5	once	NA	TGCAGTGCTAGCCGGAGGGTAGGACGCAATCAGCCCCAGCATTTT	CSASRRVGRNQPQHF
TRBV4-2	TRBJ2-1	few	NA	TGTGCCAGCAGCCAAGATGACCTTCCGACTAACTACAATGAGCAGTTCTTC	CASSQDDLPTNYNEQFF
TRBV7-2	TRBJ2-3	NA	TRBD1	TGTGCCAGCAGCCCCCAGGCAGGGGGAACAGATACGCAGTATTTT	CASSPQAGGTDTQYF
TRBV7-2	TRBJ1-2	NA	NA	TGTGCCAGCAGCTTAGTTAGTAGGAGCCTTAACTATGGCTACACCTTC	CASSLVSRSLNYGYTF
TRBV5-1	TRBJ2-1	few	TRBD2	TGCGCCAGCAGCTTTACGACGGGGGGGCCGTTCAATGAGCAGTTCTTC	CASSFTTGGPFNEQFF
TRBV14	TRBJ2-1	few	TRBD2	TGTGCCAGCAGCCAAATGCGGGAGGCAGGGGAGCAGTTCTTC	CASSQMREAGEQFF
TRBV14	TRBJ1-5	once	TRBD1	TGTGCCAGCAGCCGGGAGGGGGCAAATCGGCCCCAGCATTTT	CASSREGANRPQHF
TRBV24-1	TRBJ2-1	few	NA	TGTGCCACCAGTGATTCATGGCTAGCCCGCAACAATGAGCAGTTCTTC	CATSDSWLARNNEQFF
TRBV5-5	TRBJ2-1	once	NA	TGTGCCAGCAAAACAGGACTACGCTCCTACAATGAGCAGTTCTTC	CASKTGLRSYNEQFF